This T cell receptor beta chain appears in the sequencing data of a study of shared clonotypes between healthy human individuals. The repertoire was sequenced with immunoSEQ multiplex PCR; TCRdb's copy has only in-frame clones and lacks some. The data hold about 980,000 clones, with more than 75% observed a single time. Germline V gene data show CDR1 as GTSNPN and CDR2 as SVGIG (reference sequence). The CDR3 loop spans 14 amino acids. Between the trimmed V and J ends, which lost 4 bases and 0 bases, there was a span of 7 bases. The source of this sequence is a man younger than 35 in good health. Sequencing used memory CD4+ T cells sorted from blood. Noted subset: CD45RA-negative fraction. The rearrangement joins TRBV30 to TRBJ2-6; D ambiguous. The CDR3: CAWIPSSGANVLTF. The DNA for the CDR3 is TGTGCCTGGATCCCCAGCTCTGGGGCCAACGTCCTGACTTTC.